This T cell receptor beta chain was profiled in a study of graft-versus-host responses after intestinal transplantation. Regarding the study as a whole: The presence of high graft-versus-host to host-versus-graft clonal ratios in allografts characterized patients with graft-donor T cell macrochimerism.

Of note for this clone: The antigen remains unidentified.

V was clipped by 3 bases and J by 0 bases, with 10 bases between them. The CDR3 length is 15 residues. Germline values: CDR1 SGHTA, CDR2 FQGTGA. Libraries were prepared by immunoSEQ multiplex PCR; TCRdb keeps only in-frame clonotypes and omits some of them. The table has around 130,000 clones, roughly nine tenths seen once. The sample was unstimulated CD4+ T cells sorted from spleen or lymph node cells, taken before intestinal transplant. The TCR was taken from a human donor who received an intestinal transplant. The rearrangement links TRBV7-3 to TRBJ2-3; D possibly corresponds to TRBD1 (6 bases). CDR3 residues: CASSLGARSTDTQYF. Written as DNA, the CDR3 is TGTGCCAGCAGCTTGGGGGCCCGAAGCACAGATACGCAGTATTTT.